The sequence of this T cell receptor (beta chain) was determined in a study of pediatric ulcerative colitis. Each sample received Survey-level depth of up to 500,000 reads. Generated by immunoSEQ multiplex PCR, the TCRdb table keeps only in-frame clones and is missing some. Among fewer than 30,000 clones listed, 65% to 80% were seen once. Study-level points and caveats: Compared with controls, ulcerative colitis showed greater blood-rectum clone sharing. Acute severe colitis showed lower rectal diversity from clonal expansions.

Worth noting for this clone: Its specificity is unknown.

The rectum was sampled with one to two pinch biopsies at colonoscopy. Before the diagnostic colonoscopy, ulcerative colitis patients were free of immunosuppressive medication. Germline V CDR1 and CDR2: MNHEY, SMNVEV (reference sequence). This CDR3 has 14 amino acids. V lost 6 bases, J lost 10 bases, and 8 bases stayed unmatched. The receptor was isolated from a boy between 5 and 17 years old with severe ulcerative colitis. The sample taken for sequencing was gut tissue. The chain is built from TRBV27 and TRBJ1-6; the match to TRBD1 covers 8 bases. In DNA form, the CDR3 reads TGTGCCAGCAGCCCTACAGGGGGGTACTCACCCCTCCACTTT. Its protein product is CASSPTGGYSPLHF.